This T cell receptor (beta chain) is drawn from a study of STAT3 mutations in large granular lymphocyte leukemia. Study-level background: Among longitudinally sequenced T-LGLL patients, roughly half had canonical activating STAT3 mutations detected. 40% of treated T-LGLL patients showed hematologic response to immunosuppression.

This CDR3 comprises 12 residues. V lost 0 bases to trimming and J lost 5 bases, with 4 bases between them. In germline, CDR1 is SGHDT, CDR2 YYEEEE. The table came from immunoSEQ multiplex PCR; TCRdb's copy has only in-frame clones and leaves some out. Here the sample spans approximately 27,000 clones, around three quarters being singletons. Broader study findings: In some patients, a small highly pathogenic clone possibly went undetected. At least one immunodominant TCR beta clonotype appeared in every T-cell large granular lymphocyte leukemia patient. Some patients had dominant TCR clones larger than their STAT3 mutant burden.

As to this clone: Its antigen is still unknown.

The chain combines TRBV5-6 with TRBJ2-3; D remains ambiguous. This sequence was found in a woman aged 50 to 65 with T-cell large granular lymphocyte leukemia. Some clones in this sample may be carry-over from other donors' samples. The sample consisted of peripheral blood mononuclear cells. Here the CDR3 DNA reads TGTGCCAGCAGCTTGGGGGTAGATACGCAGTATTTT. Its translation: CASSLGVDTQYF.